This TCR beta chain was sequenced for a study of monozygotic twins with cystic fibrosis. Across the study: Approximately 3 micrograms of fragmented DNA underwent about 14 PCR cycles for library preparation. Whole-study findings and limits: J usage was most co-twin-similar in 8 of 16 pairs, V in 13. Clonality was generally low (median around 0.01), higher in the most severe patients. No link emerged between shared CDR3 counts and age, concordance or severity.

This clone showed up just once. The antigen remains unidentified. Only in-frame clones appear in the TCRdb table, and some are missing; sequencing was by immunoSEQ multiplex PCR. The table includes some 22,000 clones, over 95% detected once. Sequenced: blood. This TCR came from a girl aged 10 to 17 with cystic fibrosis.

CDR3 residues: CASSGLETSGGDEQFF. CDR3 DNA sequence: TGTGCCAGCAGCGGCTTGGAGACTAGCGGGGGGGATGAGCAGTTCTTC. The V and J genes are TRBV13 and TRBJ2-1; 14 positions agree with TRBD2. The germline gives CDR1 PRHDT, CDR2 FYEKMQ (reference sequence). This CDR3 has 16 amino acids. Trimming cost V 5 bases and J 8 bases; bases outside gene matches: 8.